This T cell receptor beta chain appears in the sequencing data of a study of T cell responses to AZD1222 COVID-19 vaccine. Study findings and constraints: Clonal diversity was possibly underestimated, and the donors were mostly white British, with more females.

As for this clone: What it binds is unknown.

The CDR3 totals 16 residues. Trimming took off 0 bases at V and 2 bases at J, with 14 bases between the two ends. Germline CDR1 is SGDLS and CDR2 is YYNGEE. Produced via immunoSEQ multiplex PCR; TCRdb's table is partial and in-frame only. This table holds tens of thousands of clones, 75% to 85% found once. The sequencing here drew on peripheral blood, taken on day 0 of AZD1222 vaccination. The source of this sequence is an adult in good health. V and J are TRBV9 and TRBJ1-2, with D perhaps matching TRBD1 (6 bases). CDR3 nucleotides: TGTGCCAGCAGCGTAGACGGGGGGGCGCGGAACTATGGCTACACCTTC. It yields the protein CASSVDGGARNYGYTF.